Listed here are 4 T cell receptor beta chains from one sample, sequenced in a study of T cell responses to AZD1222 COVID-19 vaccine. TCRdb's table, derived via immunoSEQ multiplex PCR, lists solely in-frame clones and lacks some. The table records 90,000 to 120,000 clones, about 85% of them present only once. The sample was peripheral blood, taken on day 0 of AZD1222 vaccination. The receptors were sampled from an adult in good health.

In nucleotides, the CDR3 is TGTGCCAGCAGCTTAATCCAGGGGGCGCGCACTGAAGCTTTCTTT. This sequence encodes CASSLIQGARTEAFF. The V gene is TRBV7-9, the J gene TRBJ1-1, with 8 nucleotides matching TRBD1. The CDR3 has 15 residues. Trimming took 2 bases from V and 4 from J; bases not matched to a gene: 6. CDR1 and CDR2 (germline): SEHNR, FQNEAQ (reference sequence).

This clone was observed a single time. The genes are TRBV5-1 and TRBJ2-5, with 8 bases identical to TRBD1. This CDR3 spans 14 amino acids. Germline lookup yields CDR1 SGHRS and CDR2 YFSETQ. J gave up 4 bases and V 2 bases, and 4 bases lay outside the gene matches. CDR3: CASSLGQGAETQYF. The CDR3 bases are TGCGCCAGCAGCTTAGGTCAGGGGGCAGAGACCCAGTACTTC.

Written as DNA, the CDR3 is TGTGCCAGCAGCCAAGCATCCTATAATTCACCCCTCCACTTT. It yields the protein CASSQASYNSPLHF. V usage is TRBV3-1 (or the pseudogene TRBV3-2) and J usage is TRBJ1-6, with D hard to call. V lost 1 base to trimming and J lost 1 base, with 2 bases between them. This CDR3 region has 14 residues. Germline lookup yields CDR1 LGHDT and CDR2 YNNKEL (reference sequence).

J is TRBJ2-7 and V is TRBV7-8, with TRBD2 matching 9 bases. CDR3 length equals 18 residues. After removal of 3 bases from V and 6 bases from J, the junction contained 18 bases not matched to a gene. Germline loops: CDR1 SGHVS, CDR2 FQNEAQ. CDR3 nucleotides: TGTGCCAGCAGCTTTGGACTAGCGATTCCAGGAGGGTGGGCCGAGCAGTACTTC. Protein product: CASSFGLAIPGGWAEQYF.